A selection of T cell receptor beta chains follows, all from one sample in a study of CD8+ T cells in alopecia areata. Measured with immunoSEQ multiplex PCR; TCRdb has only the in-frame clones, and not every one. The table lists some 190,000 clones, 51% of them singletons. The material sequenced was CD8+ T cells sorted from blood, taken around week 53, from a patient treated with tofacitinib. These receptors all come from a human donor with alopecia areata. The CDR3 runs from the conserved cysteine through the conserved F or W. The D gene is left open where the match is weak. Size is omitted from some rows. Given values are once, few, many or a class for expanded clones.

d_call,clone_size,j_call,v_call,cdr3_nt,cdr3_aa
NA,NA,TRBJ1-2,TRBV5-1,TGCGCCAGCAGGACAGACAACTATGGCTACACCTTC,CASRTDNYGYTF
TRBD1,few,TRBJ2-1,TRBV13,TGTGCCAGCAGCCCTTCCCGGACAGGGGGTCGAAATGAGCAGTTCTTC,CASSPSRTGGRNEQFF
NA,NA,TRBJ1-6,TRBV5-6,TGTGCCAGCAGCTTAAGCAGGGTGGTTTCACCCCTCCACTTT,CASSLSRVVSPLHF
TRBD2,NA,TRBJ2-1,TRBV7-3,TGTGCCAGCAGCTTAGGGAGGGCCTACAATGAGCAGTTCTTC,CASSLGRAYNEQFF
NA,NA,TRBJ1-2,TRBV30,TGTGCCTGGATTTCTCTCCGAGGGGAGGGCTACACCTTC,CAWISLRGEGYTF
NA,NA,TRBJ2-3,TRBV4-1,TGCGCCAGCAGCCATGCAGGACGGGAGTCAGATACGCAGTATTTT,CASSHAGRESDTQYF
TRBD1,few,TRBJ1-6,TRBV4-1,TGCGCCAGCAGCCTTGGACAGGGAGTTAATTCACCCCTCCACTTT,CASSLGQGVNSPLHF
TRBD2,NA,TRBJ2-1,TRBV7-2,TGTGCCAGCAGCCGGCGGGGGAACTCCTACAATGAGCAGTTCTTC,CASSRRGNSYNEQFF
NA,once,TRBJ2-7,TRBV11-2,TGTGCCAGCAGCTCAGTCTACGAGCAGTACTTC,CASSSVYEQYF
TRBD1,NA,TRBJ1-1,TRBV6-6,TGTGCCAGCATCATCCCAGGGGGCGATGGGACTGAAGCTTTCTTT,CASIIPGGDGTEAFF
NA,few,TRBJ1-1,TRBV9,TGTGCCAGCAGCGGATCGACCGTTGGGGCTTTCTTT,CASSGSTVGAFF
NA,NA,TRBJ1-1,TRBV9,TGTGCCAGCAGCGTAGAGCCAGGCCGGGCTCCTGAAGCTTTCTTT,CASSVEPGRAPEAFF
NA,NA,TRBJ2-3,TRBV29-1,TGCAGCGTTCAGGACAGCAGCACAGATACGCAGTATTTT,CSVQDSSTDTQYF
TRBD1,NA,TRBJ2-7,TRBV7-9,TGTGCCAGCAGCCTGGGACAGCCGTTCTACGAGCAGTACTTC,CASSLGQPFYEQYF
TRBD1,few,TRBJ2-5,TRBV7-6,TGTGCCAGCAGCTGGCTTTCCGGGACAGGGGGTTCTTTGGCAGAGACCCAGTACTTC,CASSWLSGTGGSLAETQYF
TRBD1,NA,TRBJ1-5,TRBV9,TGTGCCAGCAGTCCCGGGACAGGGGGTCAGCCCCAGCATTTT,CASSPGTGGQPQHF
NA,NA,TRBJ2-7,TRBV13,TGTGCCAGCAGCTTACGGCTAGCTAGGGGCTACGAGCAGTACTTC,CASSLRLARGYEQYF
TRBD1,NA,TRBJ2-3,TRBV5-6,TGTGCCAGCAGCTCGGCCGGGACAGGGGGCAGGCATACGCAGTATTTT,CASSSAGTGGRHTQYF
TRBD1,once,TRBJ2-7,TRBV11-1,TGTGCCAGCAGCTATCCCGGGACAGGGACCGAGCAGTACTTC,CASSYPGTGTEQYF
NA,NA,TRBJ1-1,TRBV13,TGTGCCAGCACCATGGCCGACGGGGTTGACTCAAACACTGAAGCTTTCTTT,CASTMADGVDSNTEAFF
NA,NA,TRBJ2-1,TRBV7-9,TGTGCCAGCAGCCCAAAGGGCCCAGAGGGCTACAATGAGCAGTTCTTC,CASSPKGPEGYNEQFF
NA,NA,TRBJ1-4,TRBV2,TGTGCCAGCAGTTCCATTGGGGGGGCGCATGATGAAAAACTGTTTTTT,CASSSIGGAHDEKLFF
NA,few,TRBJ1-2,TRBV27,TGTGCCAGCAGTTTATCAGGGACCCTCTATGGCTACACCTTC,CASSLSGTLYGYTF
TRBD1,few,TRBJ2-5,TRBV29-1,TGCAGCGTCCACACCGACAGGGGGCTAATTAGGGAGACCCAGTACTTC,CSVHTDRGLIRETQYF
TRBD1,NA,TRBJ2-7,TRBV7-8,TGTGCCAGCAGCTTAGCGGGCGGCAGGGGGTACGAGCAGTACTTC,CASSLAGGRGYEQYF
NA,NA,TRBJ2-3,TRBV20-1,TGCAGTGCTGGCTCAATGGATACGCAGTATTTT,CSAGSMDTQYF
NA,NA,TRBJ1-1,TRBV5-1,TGCGCCAGCAGCTTCAGGGGTTTAGACACTGAAGCTTTCTTT,CASSFRGLDTEAFF
NA,once,TRBJ1-1,TRBV30,TGTGCCTGGGATCACACAGGGATAACTGAAGCTTTCTTT,CAWDHTGITEAFF
TRBD1,NA,TRBJ2-6,TRBV29-1,TGCAGCGTTGAGGACAGGGGGTCTGGGGCCAACGTCCTGACTTTC,CSVEDRGSGANVLTF
NA,NA,TRBJ2-7,TRBV19,TGTGCCACCGCGCTACGGGCACAATCCTACGAGCAGTACTTC,CATALRAQSYEQYF
TRBD1,NA,TRBJ2-3,TRBV6-5,TGTGCCAGCAAAGACAGGGGCCCTAGCACAGATACGCAGTATTTT,CASKDRGPSTDTQYF
NA,NA,TRBJ1-1,TRBV25-1,TGTGCCAGCAGTGCCGGAACTGAAGCTTTCTTT,CASSAGTEAFF
TRBD2,NA,TRBJ2-2,TRBV30,TGTGCCTGGATGTGGACTAGCAGGAACACCGGGGAGCTGTTTTTT,CAWMWTSRNTGELFF
NA,few,TRBJ2-3,TRBV7-9,TGTGCCAGCAGCCCCTGGACTGGCCGCGATACGCAGTATTTT,CASSPWTGRDTQYF
NA,few,TRBJ1-1,TRBV7-2,TGTGCCAGCACCCACCCTCTCGGGAACACTGAAGCTTTCTTT,CASTHPLGNTEAFF
TRBD1,NA,TRBJ2-1,TRBV7-9,TGTGCCAGCAGCCCACAGGGGGCTTCCTACAATGAGCAGTTCTTC,CASSPQGASYNEQFF
NA,NA,TRBJ1-1,TRBV4-3,TGCGCCAGCAGCCCCAACAGGGAGAACACTGAAGCTTTCTTT,CASSPNRENTEAFF
TRBD1,NA,TRBJ1-1,TRBV15,TGTGCCACCAGCAGAGATCGAGAAGGGACAGGCGGTGAAGCTTTCTTT,CATSRDREGTGGEAFF
NA,few,TRBJ1-2,TRBV14,TGTGCCAGCAGCCAACAGGACAGTATCGGCTACACCTTC,CASSQQDSIGYTF
NA,NA,TRBJ2-5,TRBV18,TGTGCCAGCTCACGAGAAGGTTACCAAGAGACCCAGTACTTC,CASSREGYQETQYF
TRBD2,NA,TRBJ2-2,TRBV30,TGTGCCTGGAGTGGAGGCGGGGGGTACACCGGGGAGCTGTTTTTT,CAWSGGGGYTGELFF